This TCR beta chain originates from a study of CD8+ T cells in alopecia areata. Overall study context: A regimen of oral tofacitinib, 5 to 10 mg twice daily, was given to treated patients. Tofacitinib therapy took 6 to 18 months; 6 months off drug came after. Findings and caveats of the study: It was lesional scalp, especially alopecia totalis/universalis, that showed higher clonality than normal scalp.

Of note for this clone: Its antigen is not identified.

RNA extraction and reverse transcription yielded cDNA as sequencing template. Produced via immunoSEQ multiplex PCR; TCRdb's table is partial and in-frame only. The sample records roughly 150,000 clones, around 55% being singletons. This CDR3 is built from 13 residues. The trim removed 5 bases at V and 5 bases at J, leaving 2 bases unmatched. Germline V CDR1 and CDR2: SGHTA, FQGTGA. The genes are TRBV7-3 and TRBJ2-2; 7 positions agree with TRBD1. The sequencing used CD8+ T cells sorted from blood, collected at week 0. This clonotype was obtained from a human donor with alopecia areata. The CDR3 here is CASSPTGTGELFF. The CDR3 region has the DNA TGTGCCAGCAGCCCGACAGGGACCGGGGAGCTGTTTTTT.